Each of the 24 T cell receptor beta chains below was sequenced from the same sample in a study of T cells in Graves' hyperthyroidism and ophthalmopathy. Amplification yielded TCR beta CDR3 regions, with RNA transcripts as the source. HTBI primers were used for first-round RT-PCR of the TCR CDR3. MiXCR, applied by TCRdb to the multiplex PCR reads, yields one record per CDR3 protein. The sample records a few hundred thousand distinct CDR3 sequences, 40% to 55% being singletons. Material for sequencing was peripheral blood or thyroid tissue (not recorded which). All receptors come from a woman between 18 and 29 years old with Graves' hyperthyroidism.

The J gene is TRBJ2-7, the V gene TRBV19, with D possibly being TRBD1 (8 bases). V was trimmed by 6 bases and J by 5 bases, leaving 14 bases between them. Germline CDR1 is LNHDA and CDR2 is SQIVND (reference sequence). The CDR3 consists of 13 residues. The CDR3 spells CASRDREGDEQYF. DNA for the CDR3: TGTGCCAGTAGGGACAGGGAGGGGGACGAGCAGTACTTC.

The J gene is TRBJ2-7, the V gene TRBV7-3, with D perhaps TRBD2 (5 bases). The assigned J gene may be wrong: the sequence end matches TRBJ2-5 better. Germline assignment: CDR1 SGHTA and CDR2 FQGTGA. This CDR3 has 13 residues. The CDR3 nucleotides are TGTGCCAGCAGCTACACCCGGGGAGAGACCCAGTACTTC. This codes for CASSYTRGETQYF.

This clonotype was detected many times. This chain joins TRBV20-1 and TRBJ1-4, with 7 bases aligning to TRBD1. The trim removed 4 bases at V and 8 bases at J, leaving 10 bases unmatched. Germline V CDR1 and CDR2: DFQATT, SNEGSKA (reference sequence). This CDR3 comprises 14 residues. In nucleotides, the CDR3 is TGCAGTGCTACGTTACAGGGGAATAGGGAAAAACTGTTTTTT. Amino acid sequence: CSATLQGNREKLFF.

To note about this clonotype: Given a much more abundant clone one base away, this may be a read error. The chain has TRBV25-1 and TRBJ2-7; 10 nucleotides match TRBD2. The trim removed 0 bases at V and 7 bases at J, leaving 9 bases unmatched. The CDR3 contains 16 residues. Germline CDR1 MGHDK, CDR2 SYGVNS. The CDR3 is CASSEYRLAGVPEQYF. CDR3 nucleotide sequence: TGTGCCAGCAGTGAATATCGGCTAGCGGGAGTTCCTGAGCAGTACTTC.

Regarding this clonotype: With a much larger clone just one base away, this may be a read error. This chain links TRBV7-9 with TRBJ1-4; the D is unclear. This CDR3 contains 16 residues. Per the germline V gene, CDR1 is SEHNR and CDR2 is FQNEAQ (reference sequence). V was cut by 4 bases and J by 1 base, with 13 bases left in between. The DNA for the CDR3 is TGTGCCAGCAGCTCAGTCCGGGCGGAAACTAATGAAAAACTGTTTTTT. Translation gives CASSSVRAETNEKLFF.

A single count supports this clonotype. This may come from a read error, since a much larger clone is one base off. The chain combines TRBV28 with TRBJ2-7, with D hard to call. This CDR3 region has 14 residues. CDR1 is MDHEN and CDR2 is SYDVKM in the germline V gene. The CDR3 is CASSPLQVVYEQHF. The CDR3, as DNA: TGTGCCAGCAGCCCCTTGCAAGTAGTCTACGAGCAGCACTTC.

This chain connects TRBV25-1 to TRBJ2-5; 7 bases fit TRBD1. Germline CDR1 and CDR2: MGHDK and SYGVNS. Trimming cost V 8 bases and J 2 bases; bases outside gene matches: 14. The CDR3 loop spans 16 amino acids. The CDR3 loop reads CASLERGLVGQETQYF. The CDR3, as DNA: TGTGCCAGCTTAGAAAGGGGGCTGGTTGGGCAAGAGACCCAGTACTTC.

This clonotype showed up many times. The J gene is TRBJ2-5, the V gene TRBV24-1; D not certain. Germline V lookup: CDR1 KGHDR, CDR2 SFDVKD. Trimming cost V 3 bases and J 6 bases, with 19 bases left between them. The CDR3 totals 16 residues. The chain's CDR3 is CATSDATTGPLQTQYF. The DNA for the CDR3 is TGTGCCACCAGTGATGCAACAACCGGACCCCTCCAGACCCAGTACTTC.

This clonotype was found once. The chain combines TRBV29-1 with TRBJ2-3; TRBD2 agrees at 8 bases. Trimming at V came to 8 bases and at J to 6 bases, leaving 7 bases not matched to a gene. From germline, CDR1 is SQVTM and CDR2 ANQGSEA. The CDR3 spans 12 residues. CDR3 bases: TGCAGCCCCACTGGACTAGCTGATACGCAGTATTTT. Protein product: CSPTGLADTQYF.

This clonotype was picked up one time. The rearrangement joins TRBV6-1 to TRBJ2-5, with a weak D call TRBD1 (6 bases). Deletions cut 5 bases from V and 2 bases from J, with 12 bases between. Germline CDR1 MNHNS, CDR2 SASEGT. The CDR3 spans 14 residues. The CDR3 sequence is CASSSRDIQETQYF. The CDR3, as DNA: TGTGCCAGCAGTTCCCGGGACATACAAGAGACCCAGTACTTC.

The CDR3 DNA reads TGTGCCAGCACCTCCCGGGGGGCCAGGAACACCGGGGAGCTGTTTTTT. The encoded protein is CASTSRGARNTGELFF. The chain is built from TRBV6-5 and TRBJ2-2, with a possible D match to TRBD2 (7 bases). CDR1 MNHEY and CDR2 SVGAGI come from the germline V gene. V lost 7 bases and J lost 1, with 16 bases in between. This CDR3 is 16 amino acids long.

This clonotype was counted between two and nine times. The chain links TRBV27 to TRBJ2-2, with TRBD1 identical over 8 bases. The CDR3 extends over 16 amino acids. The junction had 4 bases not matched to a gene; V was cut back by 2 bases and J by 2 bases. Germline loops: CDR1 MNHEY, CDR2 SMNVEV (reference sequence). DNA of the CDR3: TGTGCCAGCAGTTTAGGGGGACAGGTTAACACCGGGGAGCTGTTTTTT. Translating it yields CASSLGGQVNTGELFF.

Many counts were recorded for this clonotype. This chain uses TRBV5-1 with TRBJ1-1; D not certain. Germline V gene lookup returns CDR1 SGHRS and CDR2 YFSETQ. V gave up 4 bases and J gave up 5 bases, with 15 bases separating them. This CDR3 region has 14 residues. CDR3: CASSMDGEWTEAFF. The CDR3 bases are TGCGCCAGCAGCATGGACGGGGAGTGGACTGAAGCTTTCTTT.

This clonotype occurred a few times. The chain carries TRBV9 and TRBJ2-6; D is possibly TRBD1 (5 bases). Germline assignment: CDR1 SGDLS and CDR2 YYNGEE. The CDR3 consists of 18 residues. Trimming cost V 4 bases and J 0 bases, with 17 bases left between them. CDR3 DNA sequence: TGTGCCAGCAGCTACAAGGGGTCCCGCTACTCTGGGGCCAACGTCCTGACTTTC. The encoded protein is CASSYKGSRYSGANVLTF.

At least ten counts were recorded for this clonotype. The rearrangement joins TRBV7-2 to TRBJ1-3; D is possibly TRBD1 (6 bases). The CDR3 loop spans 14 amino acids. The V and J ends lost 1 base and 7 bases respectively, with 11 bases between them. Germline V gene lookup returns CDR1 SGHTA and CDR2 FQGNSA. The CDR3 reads CASSLDRDGNTIYF. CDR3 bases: TGTGCCAGCAGCTTAGACAGGGACGGGAACACCATATATTTT.

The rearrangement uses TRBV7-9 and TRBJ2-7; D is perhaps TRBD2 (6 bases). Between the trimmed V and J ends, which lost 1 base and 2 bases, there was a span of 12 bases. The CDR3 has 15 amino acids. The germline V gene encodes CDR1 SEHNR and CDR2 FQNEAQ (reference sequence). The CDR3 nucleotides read TGTGCCAGCAGCTTAGGTTGGCGGGGAGCCTACGAGCAGTACTTC. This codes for CASSLGWRGAYEQYF. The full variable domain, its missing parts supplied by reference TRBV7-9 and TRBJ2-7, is DTGVSQNPRHKITKRGQNVTFRCDPISEHNRLYWYRQTLGQGPEFLTYFQNEAQLEKSRLLSDRFSAERPKGSFSTLEIQRTEQGDSAMYLCASSLGWRGAYEQYFGPGTRLTVT.

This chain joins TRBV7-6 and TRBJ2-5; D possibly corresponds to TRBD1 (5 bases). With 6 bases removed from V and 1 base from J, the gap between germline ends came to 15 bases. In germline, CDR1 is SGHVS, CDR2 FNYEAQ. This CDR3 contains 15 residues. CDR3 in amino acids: CASSTTGDSQETQYF. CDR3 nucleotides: TGTGCCAGCAGTACGACCGGAGACAGCCAAGAGACCCAGTACTTC. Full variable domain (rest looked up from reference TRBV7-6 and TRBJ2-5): GAGVSQSPRYKVTKRGQDVALRCDPISGHVSLYWYRQALGQGPEFLTYFNYEAQQDKSGLPNDRFSAERPEGSISTLTIQRTEQRDSAMYRCASSTTGDSQETQYFGPGTRLLVL.

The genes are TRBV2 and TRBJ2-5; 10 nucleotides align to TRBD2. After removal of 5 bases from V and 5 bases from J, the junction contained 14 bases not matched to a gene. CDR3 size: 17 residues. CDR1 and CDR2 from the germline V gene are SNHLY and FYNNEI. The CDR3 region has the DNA TGTGCCAGCAGTCTAGGTGAAGCGGGAGGGCCGGATGAGACCCAGTACTTC. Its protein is CASSLGEAGGPDETQYF.

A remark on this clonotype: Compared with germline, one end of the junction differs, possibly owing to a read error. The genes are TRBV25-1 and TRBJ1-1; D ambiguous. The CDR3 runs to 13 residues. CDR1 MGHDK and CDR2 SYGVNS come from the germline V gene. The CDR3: CASVEGMNTEAFF. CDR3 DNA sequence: TGTGCCAGCGTTGAGGGCATGAACACTGAGGCTTTCTTT.

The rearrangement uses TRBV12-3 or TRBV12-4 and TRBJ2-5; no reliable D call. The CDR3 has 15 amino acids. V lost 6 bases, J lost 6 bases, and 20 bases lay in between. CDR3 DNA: TGTGCCAGCAGCCAATTTGCTGGAGATGTAAAGACCCAGTACTTC. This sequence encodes CASSQFAGDVKTQYF.

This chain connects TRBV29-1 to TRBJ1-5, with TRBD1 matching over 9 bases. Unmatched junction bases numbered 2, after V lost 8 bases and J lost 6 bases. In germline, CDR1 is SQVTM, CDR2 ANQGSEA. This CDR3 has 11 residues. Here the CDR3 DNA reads TGCAGCCCGACAGGGGGTCAGCCCCAGCATTTT. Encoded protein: CSPTGGQPQHF.

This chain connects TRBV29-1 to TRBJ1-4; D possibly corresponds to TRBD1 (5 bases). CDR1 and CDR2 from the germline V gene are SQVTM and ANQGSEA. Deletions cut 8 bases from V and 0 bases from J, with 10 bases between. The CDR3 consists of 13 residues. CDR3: CSRPGTTNEKLFF. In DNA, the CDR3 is TGCAGCCGTCCAGGGACAACTAATGAAAAACTGTTTTTT.

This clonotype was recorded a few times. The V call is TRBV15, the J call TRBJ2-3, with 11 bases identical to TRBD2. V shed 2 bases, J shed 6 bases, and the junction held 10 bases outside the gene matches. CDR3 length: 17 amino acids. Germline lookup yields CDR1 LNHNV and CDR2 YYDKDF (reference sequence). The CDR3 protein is CATSRSTSGIMLDTQYF. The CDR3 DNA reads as TGTGCCACCAGCAGATCGACTAGCGGGATTATGCTGGATACGCAGTATTTT.

The CDR3 bases are TGTGCCAGCAGCTTGGCCGGGACCAGCGGGGCATCTACGCAGTATTTT. Translating it yields CASSLAGTSGASTQYF. This sequence joins TRBV7-9 and TRBJ2-3; 7 bases agree with TRBD2. With V trimmed by 3 bases and J by 8 bases, 14 bases remained unmatched. The CDR3 spans 16 residues. Germline V gene lookup returns CDR1 SEHNR and CDR2 FQNEAQ (reference sequence).